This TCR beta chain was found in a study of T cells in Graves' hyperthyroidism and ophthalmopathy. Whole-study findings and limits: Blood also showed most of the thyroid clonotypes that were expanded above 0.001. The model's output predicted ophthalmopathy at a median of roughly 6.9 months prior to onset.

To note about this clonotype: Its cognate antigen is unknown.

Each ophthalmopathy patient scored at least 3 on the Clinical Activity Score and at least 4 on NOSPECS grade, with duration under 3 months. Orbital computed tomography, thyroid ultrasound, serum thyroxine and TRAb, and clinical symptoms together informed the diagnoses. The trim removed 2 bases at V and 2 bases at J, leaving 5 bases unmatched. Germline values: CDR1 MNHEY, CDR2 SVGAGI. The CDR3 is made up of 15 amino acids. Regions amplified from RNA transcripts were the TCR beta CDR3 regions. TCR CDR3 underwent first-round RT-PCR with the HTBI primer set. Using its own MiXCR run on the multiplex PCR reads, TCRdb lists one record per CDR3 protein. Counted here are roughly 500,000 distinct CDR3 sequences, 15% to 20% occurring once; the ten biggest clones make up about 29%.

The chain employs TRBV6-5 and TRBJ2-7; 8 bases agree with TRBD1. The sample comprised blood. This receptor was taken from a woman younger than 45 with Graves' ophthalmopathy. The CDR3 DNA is TGTGCCAGCAGTTACCAGACAGGGGCCGCCTACGAGCAGTACTTC. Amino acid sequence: CASSYQTGAAYEQYF.